The 6 T cell receptor beta chains in this list originate from one sample, sequenced in a study of shared clonotypes between healthy human individuals. Some clones are missing from TCRdb's copy, which holds only in-frame ones; the method was immunoSEQ multiplex PCR. The sample has over a million clones; about 98% are singletons. Material: naive CD4+ T cells sorted from blood. Specified subset: CD45RA+ positively selected. The receptors shown here come from a young man in good health.

V is TRBV7-8 and J is TRBJ1-1; 11 nucleotides agree with TRBD1. J gave up 12 bases and V 5 bases, and 14 bases lay outside the gene matches. There are 15 residues in the CDR3. From germline, CDR1 is SGHVS and CDR2 FQNEAQ. CDR3: CASSKEGLGTGGTFF. The CDR3 DNA reads TGTGCCAGCAGCAAAGAAGGGTTAGGGACAGGGGGAACTTTCTTT.

Only one count was recorded for this clone. The V call is TRBV28, the J call TRBJ2-6, with D unresolved. This CDR3 contains 15 residues. The V end lost 1 base, the J end lost 0 bases, and 4 bases lay between the germline ends. The V gene's germline CDR1 is MDHEN and CDR2 SYDVKM. This CDR3 reads CASSLLPSGANVLTF. In DNA form, the CDR3 reads TGTGCCAGCAGTTTATTACCCTCTGGGGCCAACGTCCTGACTTTC.

V gene TRBV5-1 combines with J gene TRBJ2-1; tentatively, D is TRBD2 (5 bases). In germline, CDR1 is SGHRS, CDR2 YFSETQ. Deletions cut 0 bases from V and 3 bases from J, with 7 bases between. This CDR3 is 14 amino acids long. CDR3 DNA sequence: TGCGCCAGCAGCTTGGCGGGGAACTACAATGAGCAGTTCTTC. It codes for CASSLAGNYNEQFF. The full variable domain, with the rest looked up from reference TRBV5-1 and TRBJ2-1, is KAGVTQTPRYLIKTRGQQVTLSCSPISGHRSVSWYQQTPGQGLQFLFEYFSETQRNKGNFPGRFSGRQFSNSRSEMNVSTLELGDSALYLCASSLAGNYNEQFFGPGTRLTVL.

V gene TRBV28 combines with J gene TRBJ2-7; 9 bases align to TRBD1. This CDR3 contains 12 residues. V lost 5 bases and J lost 8; bases outside the gene matches: 4. Per the germline V gene, CDR1 is MDHEN and CDR2 is SYDVKM. The CDR3 spells CASSHGQGKQYF. The CDR3 DNA sequence: TGTGCCAGCAGTCACGGACAGGGGAAGCAGTACTTC.

The CDR3 region is CASSPRRGGIYEQYF. As DNA, the CDR3 is TGTGCCAGCAGTCCCCGCCGGGGCGGAATCTACGAGCAGTACTTC. This chain uses TRBV27 with TRBJ2-7; TRBD1 or TRBD2 may be the D gene (5 bases each). V was pared by 5 bases and J by 3 bases, with 17 bases between. The CDR3 runs 15 residues. Looked up from germline, CDR1 is MNHEY and CDR2 is SMNVEV (reference sequence).

This chain links TRBV9 with TRBJ1-2; D is possibly TRBD1 (6 bases). Trimming took 0 bases from V and 7 from J, leaving 16 bases between them. Germline V gene data show CDR1 as SGDLS and CDR2 as YYNGEE. The length of the CDR3 is 15 residues. CDR3: CASSVGGGAPFGYTF. The CDR3 nucleotides read TGTGCCAGCAGCGTAGGAGGGGGGGCGCCGTTTGGCTACACCTTC.